The 15 T cell receptor beta chains below come from one sample, sequenced in a study of human T cells and chemical hapten exposure. TCRdb fed the RACE reads into MiXCR, producing one record per CDR3 protein. The table includes roughly 100,000 distinct CDR3 sequences, under 40% detected once. Described time point: patch test 3, about 24 weeks after DPC sensitization. Treatment defined: therapeutic diphenylcyclopropenone sensitization with weekly scalp DPC. This sample comprised whole blood, obtained in connection with sensitization to the hapten diphenylcyclopropenone (DPC). These receptor sequences come from a man between 40 and 49 years old with alopecia areata. Some clones in this sample may be carry-over from other donors' samples.

The chain recombines TRBV3-1 with TRBJ2-3; possibly TRBD1 for D (5 bases). Trimming removed 1 base at V and 2 bases at J, with 7 bases between. CDR1 and CDR2 (germline): LGHDT, YNNKEL (reference sequence). The CDR3 is 14 amino acids. The CDR3 here is CASSQVGHTDTQYF. Here the CDR3 DNA reads TGTGCCAGCAGCCAAGTAGGACACACAGATACGCAGTATTTT.

The rearrangement uses TRBV6-2 or TRBV6-3 and TRBJ2-1; 14 bases agree with TRBD2. Germline loops: CDR1 MNHEY, CDR2 SVGEGT. There are 13 residues in the CDR3. The V gene end was trimmed by 4 bases and the J gene end by 12 bases; junction bases not matched to a gene: 2. As DNA, the CDR3 is TGTGCCAGCAGTTCGGGACTAGCGGGGGCGCAGTTCTTC. This gives the protein CASSSGLAGAQFF.

This clonotype was detected only a few times. The V gene is TRBV7-2, the J gene TRBJ2-1; D may be TRBD1 or TRBD2 (5 bases each). CDR1 and CDR2 from the germline V gene are SGHTA and FQGNSA. This CDR3 has 13 residues. Trimming removed 0 bases at V and 12 bases at J, with 12 bases between. CDR3 coding DNA: TGTGCCAGCAGCTTAGCTGGGGAGAGGGGGCAGTTCTTC. Translating it yields CASSLAGERGQFF.

The genes are TRBV3-1 and TRBJ1-1; 10 bases fit TRBD1. CDR3 length: 14 residues. Germline V lookup: CDR1 LGHDT, CDR2 YNNKEL (reference sequence). The junction had 0 bases not matched to a gene; V was cut back by 1 base and J by 4 bases. CDR3 DNA sequence: TGTGCCAGCAGCCAAGGGACAGGGGGCACTGAAGCTTTCTTT. This translates into CASSQGTGGTEAFF.

This clonotype was detected a few times. The V and J genes are TRBV28 and TRBJ2-1, with D perhaps being TRBD1 or TRBD2 (5 bases each). V was trimmed by 6 bases and J by 6 bases, leaving 18 bases between them. Germline V gene sequence: CDR1 MDHEN, CDR2 SYDVKM. The CDR3 contains 15 residues. The CDR3 is CASRETGPESNEQFF. For the CDR3, the DNA is TGTGCCAGCAGAGAGACGGGGCCCGAATCCAATGAGCAGTTCTTC.

The rearrangement joins TRBV7-2 to TRBJ2-4, with unresolved D. V was clipped by 6 bases and J by 6 bases, with 15 bases between them. There are 14 residues in the CDR3. CDR1 is SGHTA and CDR2 is FQGNSA in the germline V gene. This chain's CDR3 is CASSQSRDANIQYF. The CDR3 nucleotides are TGTGCCAGCAGTCAGAGTCGCGACGCAAACATTCAGTACTTC.

This chain joins TRBV9 and TRBJ2-7, with 8 positions matching TRBD1. Trimming removed 3 bases from V and 4 bases from J; junction bases left unmatched: 3. Looked up from germline, CDR1 is SGDLS and CDR2 is YYNGEE. The CDR3 totals 13 residues. The CDR3 nucleotides read TGTGCCAGCAGCGCCCAGGGGGCATACGAGCAGTACGTC. Amino acid sequence: CASSAQGAYEQYV.

This clonotype has more than one count but fewer than ten. V gene TRBV29-1 combines with J gene TRBJ2-7, with D possibly matching TRBD1 (6 bases). Trimming removed 4 bases at V and 3 bases at J, with 13 bases between. The CDR3 has 13 residues. Germline V gene data show CDR1 as SQVTM and CDR2 as ANQGSEA. CDR3 sequence (DNA): TGCAGCGTTGGACGACAGGAGGACTACGAGCAGTACGTC. Protein sequence: CSVGRQEDYEQYV.

The chain combines TRBV2 with TRBJ1-1; D ambiguous. CDR3 length: 10 residues. CDR1 is SNHLY and CDR2 is FYNNEI in the germline V gene. Trimming shortened V by 8 bases and J by 7 bases, and 8 bases separated the two germline ends. CDR3 DNA: TGTGCCAGCGACCGGGATGAAGCTTTCTTT. Translation gives CASDRDEAFF. Looking up the rest from reference TRBV2 and TRBJ1-1 gives the full variable domain: EPEVTQTPSHQVTQMGQEVILRCVPISNHLYFYWYRQILGQKVEFLVSFYNNEISEKSEIFDDQFSVERPDGSNFTLKIRSTKLEDSAMYFCASDRDEAFFGQGTRLTVV.

This clonotype was seen a handful of times. The chain employs TRBV6-2 or TRBV6-3 and TRBJ1-5, with 8 nucleotides matching TRBD1. Germline V lookup: CDR1 MNHEY, CDR2 SVGEGT. Unmatched junction bases numbered 5, after V lost 6 bases and J lost 4 bases. The CDR3 runs 14 residues. CDR3 bases: TGTGCCAGCAGCGGGACAGGTGGAAATCAGCCCCAGCATTTT. Translating gives CASSGTGGNQPQHF.

This clonotype came up a few times. This sequence joins TRBV9 and TRBJ2-1; D may be TRBD1 (5 bases). Germline V gene data show CDR1 as SGDLS and CDR2 as YYNGEE. The ends were cut back, 0 bases at V and 5 bases at J, with 12 bases in the middle. The CDR3 is 15 amino acids. In DNA form, the CDR3 reads TGTGCCAGCAGCGTAGAACAGGTCGGCAACAATGAGCAGTTCTTC. Amino acid sequence: CASSVEQVGNNEQFF.

The J gene is TRBJ1-5, the V gene TRBV20-1; D uncertain. This CDR3 spans 11 amino acids. The germline V gene encodes CDR1 DFQATT and CDR2 SNEGSKA (reference sequence). V was clipped by 2 bases and J by 8 bases, with 7 bases between them. CDR3 coding DNA: TGCAGTGCTAGATCGGGAAAGCCCCAGCATTTT. The encoded protein is CSARSGKPQHF.

This clonotype was detected a few times. J is TRBJ2-3 and V is TRBV20-1; D is possibly TRBD2 (6 bases). The CDR3 is 14 amino acids. Germline values: CDR1 DFQATT, CDR2 SNEGSKA (reference sequence). V was cut by 6 bases and J by 2 bases, with 15 bases left in between. The CDR3 DNA reads TGCAGTGCCCAACCTAGCGCCTACACAGATACGCAGTATTTT. It codes for CSAQPSAYTDTQYF.

V and J are TRBV20-1 and TRBJ1-1; TRBD1 matches 8 bases. This CDR3 has 12 amino acids. Germline V gene lookup returns CDR1 DFQATT and CDR2 SNEGSKA (reference sequence). V was clipped by 4 bases and J by 5 bases; unmatched bases: 3. CDR3: CSATGGATEAFF. The CDR3 DNA is TGCAGTGCTACAGGGGGCGCAACTGAAGCTTTCTTT.

There are many counts of this clonotype. The chain has TRBV20-1 and TRBJ2-3; 9 positions agree with TRBD2. J was trimmed by 5 bases and V by 3 bases; bases with no gene match: 6. The CDR3 is made up of 14 amino acids. Germline V gene sequence: CDR1 DFQATT, CDR2 SNEGSKA (reference sequence). The CDR3 DNA is TGCAGTGCTAGTTCTAGCGGGATAATAGATACGCAGTATTTT. Translated, it gives CSASSSGIIDTQYF.